Presented here are 4 T cell receptor beta chains from one specimen sequenced in a study of shared clonotypes between healthy human individuals. CD45RO negativity and positive selection for CCR7 defined naive CD8 cells, a population that excluded terminally differentiated effector memory CD45RA+ cells. This table comes from immunoSEQ multiplex PCR, and its TCRdb copy is limited to in-frame clones, with some not included. The repertoire includes about 2.1 million clones, approximately 94% of them detected once, and under 2% sits in the top ten. The sequencing sample was made of naive CD8+ T cells from PBMCs. Source of these receptors: a man in his late teens or twenties in good health. Some clones in this sample may be carry-over from other donors' samples.

The V call is TRBV5-5, the J call TRBJ1-5, with D possibly matching TRBD1 (6 bases). The CDR3 totals 16 residues. Germline V gene sequence: CDR1 SGHKS, CDR2 YYEKEE (reference sequence). Deletions cut 4 bases from V and 0 bases from J, with 14 bases between. The CDR3 DNA reads as TGTGCCAGCAGCACCGGGAGGGGGGATAGCAATCAGCCCCAGCATTTT. This codes for CASSTGRGDSNQPQHF.

The count of this clone is one. The chain couples TRBV27 to TRBJ2-7; 7 bases align to TRBD1. Germline CDR1 reads MNHEY; CDR2 reads SMNVEV (reference sequence). The V gene end was trimmed by 2 bases and the J gene end by 1 base; junction bases not matched to a gene: 11. The CDR3 has 17 amino acids. CDR3 residues: CASSLSDGDRPSYEQYF. In DNA form, the CDR3 reads TGTGCCAGCAGTTTAAGTGACGGGGACAGACCATCCTACGAGCAGTACTTC.

This chain joins TRBV7-6 and TRBJ2-1; 13 nucleotides match TRBD2. V dropped 5 bases and J dropped 0; count of bases not matched to a gene: 13. The germline V gene has CDR1 SGHVS and CDR2 FNYEAQ. The CDR3 contains 20 residues. The CDR3 nucleotides read TGTGCCAGCAGCCCCGGACTAGCGGGGGTTCTCGTAAGCTCCTACAATGAGCAGTTCTTC. Its protein is CASSPGLAGVLVSSYNEQFF.

The V and J genes are TRBV9 and TRBJ1-3; D is unresolved. The CDR3 runs to 16 residues. Germline V gene data show CDR1 as SGDLS and CDR2 as YYNGEE. Between the trimmed V and J ends, which lost 4 bases and 0 bases, there was a span of 14 bases. In DNA form, the CDR3 reads TGTGCCAGCAGCCCCCGAGACCGATACTCTGGAAACACCATATATTTT. The encoded protein is CASSPRDRYSGNTIYF.